The 22 T cell receptor beta chains in this list originate from one sample, sequenced in a study of CD8 T cells in ankylosing spondylitis. Study-wide results and caveats: Characteristic, it appeared, of ankylosing spondylitis blood was a TCR beta motif of 7 or 8 highly homologous variants.

TCRdb re-called the 5' RACE reads with MiXCR, one entry per CDR3 protein. In the table there are fewer than 400,000 distinct CDR3 sequences, around 24% of which are singletons. These receptors' targets are unknown. Sample: blood, either unsorted or a sorted T cell fraction (not recorded which). These receptor sequences come from a male donor with ankylosing spondylitis.

This clonotype was seen a handful of times. The rearrangement links TRBV9 to TRBJ2-1; 8 positions agree with TRBD2. Unmatched junction bases numbered 6, after V lost 4 bases and J lost 3 bases. This CDR3 has 15 residues. Germline V gene data show CDR1 as SGDLS and CDR2 as YYNGEE. As DNA, the CDR3 is TGTGCCAGCAGCCCGAGCGGGAGCGACTACAATGAGCAGTTCTTC. Encoded protein: CASSPSGSDYNEQFF.

This clonotype occurred a few times. This rearrangement joins TRBV7-8 to TRBJ2-3; 8 nucleotides line up with TRBD1. The J segment lost 2 bases and the V segment lost 4 bases, leaving 11 bases of the junction unmatched. This CDR3 spans 17 amino acids. CDR1 and CDR2 (germline): SGHVS, FQNEAQ. CDR3 nucleotide sequence: TGTGCCAGCAGCTCGAACCCGGGACAGGCGTTCACAGATACGCAGTATTTT. It encodes CASSSNPGQAFTDTQYF.

This clonotype was observed a few times. This rearrangement joins TRBV10-3 to TRBJ2-1, with D maybe TRBD2 (6 bases). From germline, CDR1 is ENHRY and CDR2 SYGVKD. The V gene lost 3 bases and the J gene lost 6 bases, with 21 bases spanning the gap. The CDR3 consists of 17 residues. The CDR3 region is CAISDLFSGLLPNEQFF. As DNA, the CDR3 is TGTGCCATCAGTGACTTATTTAGCGGCCTGCTCCCCAATGAGCAGTTCTTC.

The chain combines TRBV10-3 with TRBJ2-3; no clear D gene. V lost 4 bases and J lost 0, with 20 bases in between. The CDR3 consists of 18 residues. Germline V CDR1 and CDR2: ENHRY, SYGVKD. Here the CDR3 DNA reads TGTGCCATCAGTGTAGCTCAAAAACAGTTATCGAGCACAGATACGCAGTATTTT. It encodes CAISVAQKQLSSTDTQYF.

This clonotype was counted between two and nine times. V and J are TRBV20-1 and TRBJ2-1; the D gene could be TRBD1 or TRBD2 (5 bases each). The CDR3 is 12 amino acids. Germline V gene lookup returns CDR1 DFQATT and CDR2 SNEGSKA (reference sequence). Trimming cost V 6 bases and J 12 bases, with 18 bases left between them. CDR3 residues: CSARDPAFRQFF. The CDR3 coding sequence is TGCAGTGCCAGGGACCCCGCCTTTCGGCAGTTCTTC.

The chain employs TRBV20-1 and TRBJ2-7; D is perhaps TRBD1 (6 bases). The CDR3 consists of 13 residues. The ends were cut back, 0 bases at V and 3 bases at J, with 9 bases in the middle. Germline V lookup: CDR1 DFQATT, CDR2 SNEGSKA (reference sequence). The CDR3 here is CSARDRTDYEQYF. CDR3 in DNA: TGCAGTGCTAGAGATCGGACAGACTACGAGCAGTACTTC.

This clonotype turned up a few times. The chain links TRBV18 to TRBJ2-7; no reliable D call. CDR1 and CDR2 from the germline V gene are KGHSH and LQKENI. This CDR3 region has 12 residues. V lost 3 bases to trimming and J lost 2 bases, with 5 bases between them. The CDR3 sequence is CASSPRTYEQYF. CDR3 nucleotide sequence: TGTGCCAGCTCACCTCGGACCTACGAGCAGTACTTC.

Details on this clonotype: Germline is not matched at one junction end, which may reflect a read error. V and J are TRBV2 and TRBJ2-7, with 7 bases matching TRBD1. In germline, CDR1 is SNHLY, CDR2 FYNNEI. This CDR3 region has 15 residues. The DNA for the CDR3 is TGTGCCAGCAGCGAAGGGGGCCTCGATCTCTACGAGCAGTACTTC. This gives the protein CASSEGGLDLYEQYF.

CDR3 sequence: CAISGLADYNEQFF. The CDR3 DNA follows: TGTGCCATCAGCGGACTAGCGGACTACAATGAGCAGTTCTTC. The rearrangement uses TRBV10-3 and TRBJ2-1; TRBD2 aligns across 10 bases. Germline CDR1 is ENHRY and CDR2 is SYGVKD. Germline trimming cut 6 bases from V and 3 bases from J; bases unmatched to any gene: 2. CDR3 length equals 14 residues.

This clonotype was detected a few times. The chain uses TRBV19 and TRBJ2-1; TRBD2 matches 8 bases. Unmatched junction bases numbered 0, after V lost 0 bases and J lost 2 bases. Germline V gene sequence: CDR1 LNHDA, CDR2 SQIVND (reference sequence). This CDR3 is 15 amino acids long. CDR3 region: CASSIETSAYNEQFF. The DNA of the CDR3 is TGTGCCAGTAGTATAGAGACTAGCGCCTACAATGAGCAGTTCTTC.

This chain joins TRBV5-5 and TRBJ2-1; the D gene is possibly TRBD2 (5 bases). CDR1 is SGHKS and CDR2 is YYEKEE in the germline V gene (reference sequence). Between the trimmed V and J ends, which lost 1 base and 3 bases, there was a span of 14 bases. This CDR3 contains 16 residues. The DNA of the CDR3 is TGTGCCAGCAGCTTGCTCGCGGGCCCTTACTACAATGAGCAGTTCTTC. Protein sequence: CASSLLAGPYYNEQFF.

The rearrangement uses TRBV2 and TRBJ2-2; TRBD1 matches 8 bases. Losses at the gene ends were 4 bases for V and 4 bases for J; bases not matched to a gene: 2. This CDR3 is built from 14 residues. Germline values: CDR1 SNHLY, CDR2 FYNNEI. The CDR3 here is CASSADRGTGELFF. The CDR3 DNA reads as TGTGCCAGCAGTGCCGACAGGGGCACCGGGGAGCTGTTTTTT.

This clonotype was recorded a few times. This chain uses TRBV25-1 with TRBJ2-3; a weak D match, TRBD2 (5 bases). V was pared by 1 base and J by 1 base, with 9 bases between. CDR3 length: 15 amino acids. Germline V gene sequence: CDR1 MGHDK, CDR2 SYGVNS. CDR3 DNA: TGTGCCAGCAGTGAATGGGAGTTCGGCACAGATACGCAGTATTTT. It encodes CASSEWEFGTDTQYF.

This clonotype was seen more than once but under ten times. V gene TRBV12-3 or TRBV12-4 combines with J gene TRBJ1-4; D is unresolved. V was shortened by 7 bases and J by 7 bases, with 13 bases between the two germline ends. This CDR3 region has 13 residues. The CDR3 protein is CASTTGYGEKLFF. In DNA form, the CDR3 reads TGTGCCAGCACCACTGGGTATGGTGAAAAACTGTTTTTT.

This clonotype occurred a few times. The V and J genes are TRBV12-3 or TRBV12-4 and TRBJ1-1, with a possible D match to TRBD1 (5 bases). The germline V and J ends were trimmed by 3 bases and 10 bases, with 9 bases remaining between them. The CDR3 is 11 amino acids. Here the CDR3 DNA reads TGTGCCAGCAGTTTTGATAGGGGAGCTTTCTTT. The encoded protein is CASSFDRGAFF.

The V and J genes are TRBV5-1 and TRBJ2-3, with D possibly matching TRBD1 (5 bases). This CDR3 has 16 residues. Deletions cut 0 bases from V and 8 bases from J, with 19 bases between. CDR1 is SGHRS, CDR2 YFSETQ, per germline. The CDR3 bases are TGCGCCAGCAGCTTGGTTCTGACAGTTAAGTTCGGTACGCAGTATTTT. Its translation: CASSLVLTVKFGTQYF.

This clonotype was detected a few times. V gene TRBV9 combines with J gene TRBJ1-2; no clear D. V was pared by 3 bases and J by 1 base, with 16 bases between. The CDR3 covers 16 residues. Germline V CDR1 and CDR2: SGDLS, YYNGEE. CDR3 residues: CASSASAGADNYGYTF. The CDR3 bases are TGTGCCAGCAGCGCATCCGCCGGTGCAGATAACTATGGCTACACCTTC.

This clonotype appeared a few times. J is TRBJ1-1 and V is TRBV4-2; possible D gene TRBD1, 6 bases. Trimming cost V 1 base and J 1 base, with 16 bases left between them. The germline gives CDR1 LGHNA, CDR2 YNFKEQ. CDR3 length: 17 amino acids. The CDR3 protein is CASSQVTRGIGNTEAFF. CDR3 in DNA: TGTGCCAGCAGCCAAGTTACCAGGGGAATAGGGAACACTGAAGCTTTCTTT.

The sample holds a few counts of this clonotype. The genes are TRBV6-5 and TRBJ2-1; possible D gene TRBD2, 6 bases. CDR1 MNHEY and CDR2 SVGAGI come from the germline V gene. Trimming took 2 bases from V and 9 from J, leaving 14 bases between them. The CDR3 runs 14 residues. CDR3 nucleotides: TGTGCCAGCAGTTACGATCGGGAGTCCGCTGAGCAGTTCTTC. Translated: CASSYDRESAEQFF.

The genes are TRBV10-3 and TRBJ2-3; D remains ambiguous. Between the trimmed V and J ends, which lost 0 bases and 6 bases, there was a span of 16 bases. Germline CDR1 and CDR2: ENHRY and SYGVKD. The CDR3 totals 16 residues. The CDR3 protein is CAISESQSSLSDTQYF. The CDR3 DNA reads TGTGCCATCAGTGAGTCGCAGTCTTCTTTGTCGGATACGCAGTATTTT.

The genes are TRBV9 and TRBJ2-3, with TRBD1 identical over 8 bases. Trimming removed 4 bases from V and 4 bases from J; junction bases left unmatched: 5. This CDR3 is 14 amino acids long. The germline gives CDR1 SGDLS, CDR2 YYNGEE. CDR3 protein: CASSRGQAPDTQYF. The DNA of the CDR3 is TGTGCCAGCAGCAGGGGACAGGCCCCAGATACGCAGTATTTT.

The rearrangement links TRBV18 to TRBJ2-5, with D perhaps TRBD2 (5 bases). The V gene's germline CDR1 is KGHSH and CDR2 LQKENI. The CDR3 consists of 12 residues. V was cut by 8 bases and J by 5 bases, with 12 bases left in between. The chain's CDR3 is CASAQRRETQYF. CDR3 bases: TGTGCCAGCGCACAGCGGCGCGAGACCCAGTACTTC.